This T cell receptor beta chain was identified during a study of cytomegalovirus exposure and HLA in healthy donors. Regarding the study as a whole: It has been reported that TCR beta sequences accurately predicted the HLA-A and HLA-B alleles of most subjects. In an earlier analysis, about 87% or about 30%: the productive usage of most TCR beta V segments.

The length of the CDR3 is 15 residues. Between the trimmed V and J ends, which lost 6 bases and 4 bases, there was a span of 16 bases. Germline assignment: CDR1 PRHDT and CDR2 FYEKMQ (reference sequence). PCR involved 60 Vbeta and 13 Jbeta primers. The data were produced by immunoSEQ multiplex PCR, yet TCRdb's version contains in-frame clones alone and is incomplete. In the table there are 140,000 to 150,000 clones, more than 60% of which are singletons. This clone turned up a few times. No antigen is known for it. This rearrangement joins TRBV13 to TRBJ1-3; weak D call: TRBD1 (5 bases). The source of this sequence is a man in his forties or fifties in good health and CMV-seropositive. Sequencing used PBMCs. The CDR3 DNA is TGTGCCAGCAGAAACGGCGGGACGGCCGGAAACACCATATATTTT. Amino acid sequence: CASRNGGTAGNTIYF.